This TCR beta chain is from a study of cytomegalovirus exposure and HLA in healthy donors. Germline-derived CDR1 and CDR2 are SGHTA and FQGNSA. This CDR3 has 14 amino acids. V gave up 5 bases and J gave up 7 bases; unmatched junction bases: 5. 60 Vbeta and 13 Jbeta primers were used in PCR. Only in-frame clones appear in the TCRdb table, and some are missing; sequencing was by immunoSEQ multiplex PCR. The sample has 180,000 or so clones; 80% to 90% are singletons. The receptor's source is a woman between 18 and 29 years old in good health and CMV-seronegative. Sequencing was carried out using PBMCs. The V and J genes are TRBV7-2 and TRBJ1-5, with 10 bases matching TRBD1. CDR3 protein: CASSLGQGGQPQHF. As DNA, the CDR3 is TGTGCCAGCAGCCTAGGACAGGGGGGCCAGCCCCAGCATTTT.